Presented here are 29 T cell receptor beta chains from one specimen sequenced in a study of blood T cell repertoires in COVID-19 (TCRdb year 2020). Library method: the immunoSEQ multiplex PCR assay. Drawn from immuneACCESS, this table holds only the in-frame rearrangements with V and J called that TCRdb kept. Clones are partly lost; checked studies trace under half to an unresolved V gene and leave the rest unexplained. In all, the sample holds about 95,000 clones, and roughly nine tenths of those were seen once. The ten largest clonotypes hold about 2.5% of the sample. The sequencing sample was made of peripheral blood. The source of these receptors is a man between 50 and 59 years old with COVID-19, enrolled during active disease.

J is TRBJ2-7 and V is TRBV28, with 7 nucleotides matching TRBD1. The CDR3 spans 16 residues. J lost 5 bases, V lost 0 bases, and 10 bases had no gene match. Per germline, CDR1 MDHEN and CDR2 SYDVKM. The chain's CDR3 is CASSLWQGRGFNEQYF. CDR3 sequence (DNA): TGTGCCAGCAGTTTATGGCAGGGCAGGGGGTTCAACGAGCAGTACTTC.

The rearrangement joins TRBV5-6 to TRBJ2-7; weak D call: TRBD1 (6 bases). Between the trimmed V and J ends, which lost 0 bases and 4 bases, there was a span of 11 bases. This CDR3 comprises 14 residues. The germline CDR1 and CDR2 sequences are SGHDT and YYEEEE. CDR3 DNA: TGTGCCAGCAGCTTGGTTGGGGGCTTGTACGAGCAGTACTTC. Translating it yields CASSLVGGLYEQYF.

The chain is built from TRBV7-2 and TRBJ1-6; 9 bases are shared with TRBD1. CDR1 is SGHTA, CDR2 FQGNSA, per germline. The CDR3 runs 16 residues. V gave up 4 bases and J gave up 6 bases; unmatched junction bases: 7. The CDR3 DNA follows: TGTGCCAGCAGCTCCTTCCAGGGACAGGGTAATTCACCCCTCCACTTT. The encoded protein is CASSSFQGQGNSPLHF.

CDR3 protein: CASSQVGSHQPQHF. The CDR3 DNA sequence: TGTGCCAGCAGCCAAGTGGGCAGCCATCAGCCCCAGCATTTT. This chain links TRBV3-1 (or the pseudogene TRBV3-2) with TRBJ1-5, with D hard to call. Germline V gives CDR1 LGHDT, CDR2 YNNKEL (reference sequence). There are 14 residues in the CDR3. V gave up 1 base and J gave up 5 bases, with 9 bases separating them.

The chain has TRBV5-1 and TRBJ1-6; 8 bases fit TRBD1. CDR3 length: 15 residues. V dropped 0 bases and J dropped 7; count of bases not matched to a gene: 3. CDR1 is SGHRS, CDR2 YFSETQ, per germline. CDR3 nucleotide sequence: TGCGCCAGCAGCTTGGCCACAGGGGGGAATTCACCCCTCCACTTT. This gives the protein CASSLATGGNSPLHF.

The chain employs TRBV25-1 and TRBJ2-2; a weak D match, TRBD2 (6 bases). Per germline, CDR1 MGHDK and CDR2 SYGVNS. V was shortened by 3 bases and J by 6 bases, with 14 bases between the two germline ends. This CDR3 has 15 residues. The CDR3 loop is CASSEEGLAAGELFF. The CDR3 DNA follows: TGTGCCAGCAGTGAGGAGGGCCTCGCGGCCGGGGAGCTGTTTTTT.

The rearrangement uses TRBV4-1 and TRBJ2-7; 7 bases map to TRBD2. V was clipped by 4 bases and J by 2 bases; unmatched bases: 5. The CDR3 is made up of 14 amino acids. From germline, CDR1 is MGHRA and CDR2 YSYEKL. DNA of the CDR3: TGCGCCAGCAGCCTCCCCGGGAGGACCTACGAGCAGTACTTC. Its protein is CASSLPGRTYEQYF.

In nucleotides, the CDR3 is TGTGCCAGCAGTTTTTCGCAGGGTGAAAAACTGTTTTTT. Translating gives CASSFSQGEKLFF. This rearrangement joins TRBV12-3 or TRBV12-4 to TRBJ1-4; TRBD1 is a possible D gene (5 bases). The CDR3 totals 13 residues. With 3 bases removed from V and 7 bases from J, the gap between germline ends came to 9 bases.

This clone appeared once. The J gene is TRBJ2-3, the V gene TRBV3-1 (or the pseudogene TRBV3-2); 8 nucleotides align to TRBD2. The CDR3 has 16 amino acids. Germline V gives CDR1 LGHDT, CDR2 YNNKEL (reference sequence). After removal of 1 base from V and 7 bases from J, the junction contained 10 bases not matched to a gene. The CDR3 sequence: CASSQGLAPAFNTQYF. In nucleotides, the CDR3 is TGTGCCAGCAGCCAAGGACTAGCGCCCGCCTTCAATACGCAGTATTTT.

This clone was picked up one time. The V gene is TRBV29-1, the J gene TRBJ1-5; D remains ambiguous. V was trimmed by 4 bases and J by 0 bases, leaving 7 bases between them. Germline V gives CDR1 SQVTM, CDR2 ANQGSEA. The CDR3 runs to 13 residues. Here the CDR3 reads CSVGGNSNQPQHF. As DNA, the CDR3 is TGCAGCGTTGGTGGCAATAGCAATCAGCCCCAGCATTTT. The full variable domain, rest sourced from reference TRBV29-1 and TRBJ1-5, is SAVISQKPSRDICQRGTSLTIQCQVDSQVTMMFWYRQQPGQSLTLIATANQGSEATYESGFVIDKFPISRPNLTFSTLTVSNMSPEDSSIYLCSVGGNSNQPQHFGDGTRLSIL.

V is TRBV15 and J is TRBJ1-3; TRBD1 might be the D (6 bases). Germline assignment: CDR1 LNHNV and CDR2 YYDKDF (reference sequence). The V end lost 1 base, the J end lost 4 bases, and 11 bases lay between the germline ends. This CDR3 is built from 15 residues. The CDR3, as DNA: TGTGCCACCAGCAGAGGTACAGGGACAGGAAACACCATATATTTT. Translation gives CATSRGTGTGNTIYF.

The chain couples TRBV28 to TRBJ1-2; D unclear. The V end was cut by 2 bases, the J end by 1 base, with 8 bases between. Germline V gene sequence: CDR1 MDHEN, CDR2 SYDVKM. The CDR3 runs 14 residues. The DNA for the CDR3 is TGTGCCAGCAGTTTACAAACTGTTAACTATGGCTACACCTTC. This sequence encodes CASSLQTVNYGYTF.

The V gene is TRBV12-3 or TRBV12-4, the J gene TRBJ2-7; D is uncertain. This CDR3 has 11 residues. Between the trimmed V and J ends, which lost 5 bases and 3 bases, there was a span of 5 bases. The DNA of the CDR3 is TGTGCCAGCAGTGCGAGCTACGAGCAGTACTTC. Its protein is CASSASYEQYF.

The chain couples TRBV18 to TRBJ1-5, with 10 bases lining up with TRBD1. The V gene's germline CDR1 is KGHSH and CDR2 LQKENI. The CDR3 covers 16 residues. V shed 4 bases, J shed 1 base, and the junction held 4 bases outside the gene matches. For the CDR3, the DNA is TGTGCCAGCTCACTTGGACAGGGGGTGAGCAATCAGCCCCAGCATTTT. Its protein is CASSLGQGVSNQPQHF. Full variable domain (outside the CDR3, taken from reference TRBV18 and TRBJ1-5): NAGVMQNPRHLVRRRGQEARLRCSPMKGHSHVYWYRQLPEEGLKFMVYLQKENIIDESGMPKERFSAEFPKEGPSILRIQQVVRGDSAAYFCASSLGQGVSNQPQHFGDGTRLSIL.

J is TRBJ1-3 and V is TRBV6-6; TRBD1 is a possible D gene (6 bases). Germline V gene sequence: CDR1 MNHNY, CDR2 SVGAGI (reference sequence). Trimming removed 5 bases at V and 0 bases at J, with 11 bases between. The CDR3 consists of 15 residues. CDR3 nucleotide sequence: TGTGCCAGCAGTAACCGACAGGCCTCTGGAAACACCATATATTTT. Amino acid sequence: CASSNRQASGNTIYF.

This clone was detected once. This chain connects TRBV6-1 to TRBJ2-7; tentatively, D is TRBD1 (6 bases). The CDR3 loop spans 13 amino acids. CDR1 and CDR2 from the germline V gene are MNHNS and SASEGT. The V gene lost 5 bases and the J gene lost 4 bases, with 12 bases spanning the gap. The CDR3 region has the DNA TGTGCCAGCAGTCACAGGGAAAAATACGAGCAGTACTTC. It encodes CASSHREKYEQYF.

The chain carries TRBV5-1 and TRBJ1-3; D is unclear. V was trimmed by 0 bases and J by 2 bases, leaving 6 bases between them. CDR3 length: 14 residues. Germline V gene sequence: CDR1 SGHRS, CDR2 YFSETQ. CDR3 loop: CASSLETAGNTIYF. Here the CDR3 DNA reads TGCGCCAGCAGCTTGGAAACAGCTGGAAACACCATATATTTT.

This clone was found a few times. This sequence joins TRBV19 and TRBJ2-3; TRBD1 matches 7 bases. The CDR3 has 13 residues. Germline-derived CDR1 and CDR2 are LNHDA and SQIVND (reference sequence). The J segment lost 3 bases and the V segment lost 4 bases, leaving 1 base of the junction unmatched. CDR3 sequence reads: CASSKQGTDTQYF. CDR3 nucleotides: TGTGCCAGTAGTAAACAGGGGACAGATACGCAGTATTTT.

This clone has only one observation. The genes are TRBV5-1 and TRBJ2-7; 8 positions match TRBD1. CDR3 length: 13 amino acids. Germline loops: CDR1 SGHRS, CDR2 YFSETQ. The V segment lost 5 bases and the J segment 2 bases; nucleotides outside the gene matches: 3. The CDR3 reads CASRGTGTYEQYF. The CDR3 region has the DNA TGCGCCAGCAGAGGGACAGGTACCTACGAGCAGTACTTC.

CDR3 nucleotide sequence: TGTGCCAGCAGCTTTTACCGGAATGAGCAGTTCTTC. It yields the protein CASSFYRNEQFF. The chain is built from TRBV3-1 (or the pseudogene TRBV3-2) and TRBJ2-1; no reliable D call. The CDR3 sequence is 12 residues long. CDR1 and CDR2 (germline): LGHDT, YNNKEL (reference sequence). V dropped 5 bases and J dropped 7 bases, with 9 bases sitting between them.

This rearrangement joins TRBV5-6 to TRBJ1-6, with TRBD1 matching over 10 bases. CDR1 and CDR2 from the germline V gene are SGHDT and YYEEEE. This CDR3 contains 15 residues. With 4 bases clipped from V and 7 bases from J, the junction kept 5 bases outside the gene matches. In nucleotides, the CDR3 is TGTGCCAGCAGCCCCGACAGGGGGCGGAATTCACCCCTCCACTTT. Residues: CASSPDRGRNSPLHF.

This clone was counted between two and nine times. The gene calls are TRBV11-2 and TRBJ2-7; no clear D. The CDR3 contains 11 residues. CDR1 SGHAT and CDR2 FQNNGV come from the germline V gene. The V and J ends lost 5 bases and 5 bases respectively, with 7 bases between them. This CDR3 reads CASSRRDEQYF. CDR3 bases: TGTGCCAGCAGCCGAAGAGACGAGCAGTACTTC.

The chain has TRBV5-4 and TRBJ2-3, with 11 bases matching TRBD2. This CDR3 comprises 19 residues. The junction had 10 bases not matched to a gene; V was cut back by 0 bases and J by 1 base. From germline, CDR1 is SGHNT and CDR2 YYREEE (reference sequence). Here the CDR3 DNA reads TGTGCCAGCAGCTTGGCCAGTAGCGGGGGGGCCGCGGGCACAGATACGCAGTATTTT. It encodes CASSLASSGGAAGTDTQYF. Drawing the rest from reference TRBV5-4 and TRBJ2-3, the complete variable domain is ETGVTQSPTHLIKTRGQQVTLRCSSQSGHNTVSWYQQALGQGPQFIFQYYREEENGRGNFPPRFSGLQFPNYSSELNVNALELDDSALYLCASSLASSGGAAGTDTQYFGPGTRLTVL.

The rearrangement uses TRBV9 and TRBJ1-1; no clear D. The germline V gene has CDR1 SGDLS and CDR2 YYNGEE. The germline V and J ends were trimmed by 4 bases and 6 bases, with 19 bases remaining between them. This CDR3 comprises 15 residues. The CDR3 DNA follows: TGTGCCAGCAGCAGAGATGTGGTCCCGGGTTCTGAAGCTTTCTTT. Its protein product is CASSRDVVPGSEAFF.

This clone was seen a handful of times. The chain combines TRBV6-5 with TRBJ2-1, with 7 nucleotides matching TRBD1. The CDR3 consists of 14 residues. In germline, CDR1 is MNHEY, CDR2 SVGAGI. After removal of 6 bases from V and 5 bases from J, the junction contained 7 bases not matched to a gene. This chain's CDR3 is CASSSLTGNNEQFF. The CDR3 nucleotides are TGTGCCAGCAGCTCCCTGACAGGGAACAATGAGCAGTTCTTC.

V usage is TRBV6-5 and J usage is TRBJ1-4; D is undetermined. From germline, CDR1 is MNHEY and CDR2 SVGAGI. The CDR3 loop spans 14 amino acids. V lost 7 bases and J 0 bases, leaving 9 bases between the germline ends. The CDR3 DNA reads as TGTGCCAGCAAGCGAGGTTCAACTAATGAAAAACTGTTTTTT. Residues: CASKRGSTNEKLFF.

The J gene is TRBJ2-7, the V gene TRBV6-6, with 9 bases aligning to TRBD2. The J segment lost 0 bases and the V segment lost 9 bases, leaving 3 bases of the junction unmatched. This CDR3 spans 13 amino acids. From germline, CDR1 is MNHNY and CDR2 SVGAGI (reference sequence). CDR3 residues: CASSGGPSYEQYF. The DNA for the CDR3 is TGTGCCAGTAGCGGGGGACCCTCCTACGAGCAGTACTTC.

The chain links TRBV29-1 to TRBJ1-2; 7 bases line up with TRBD1. With V trimmed by 2 bases and J by 8 bases, 11 bases remained unmatched. The CDR3 has 14 amino acids. The V gene's germline CDR1 is SQVTM and CDR2 ANQGSEA. The CDR3 DNA reads as TGCAGCGTTGAATCCACAGGGGTGTTGATAGGCTACACCTTC. It is translated as CSVESTGVLIGYTF.

The J gene is TRBJ1-2, the V gene TRBV7-9; a possible D gene is TRBD1 (6 bases). Germline V CDR1 and CDR2: SEHNR, FQNEAQ (reference sequence). This CDR3 has 13 residues. Trimming stripped 3 bases from V and 1 base from J, with 6 bases between. Written as DNA, the CDR3 is TGTGCCAGCAGCTTGGACAGTAACTATGGCTACACCTTC. This translates into CASSLDSNYGYTF.